Listed below are T cell receptor beta chains from one sample, sequenced in a study of T-cell reconstitution after alpha-beta-depleted transplantation in children. In TCRdb, the PCR reads were re-called with MiXCR into one record per CDR3 protein. This table has around 240,000 distinct CDR3 sequences, 9.7% appearing once. Source: PBMCs from the stem cell graft donor, taken from the stem cell graft. The receptor source for this set is a human donor who donated a stem cell graft to a child with SCID. Both conserved end residues are part of each CDR3. The D gene is left open where the match is weak. Some rows mark clone size as missing; the rest say once, few, many or name a class of expanded clone.

>TRBV5-5|.|few|TRBJ1-2
TGTGCCAGCAGCCCAACGTCCAGGGCGGATGACTCTGGCTACACCTTC
CASSPTSRADDSGYTF
>TRBV5-1|TRBD1|many|TRBJ1-1
TGCGCCAGCAGCTTCACAGGGGAAGACACTGAAGCTTTCTTT
CASSFTGEDTEAFF
>TRBV20-1|TRBD2|many|TRBJ2-3
TGCAGTGCTAGTCATACTAGCGGGGGCACAGATACGCAGTATTTT
CSASHTSGGTDTQYF
>TRBV24-1|.|many|TRBJ2-3
TGTGCCACCAGTGGGGGGAAAGGCACAGATACGCAGTATTTT
CATSGGKGTDTQYF
>TRBV2|.|many|TRBJ1-6
TGTGCCAGCAGTCAAGCCCGGGGGGGATATCCCCTCCACTTT
CASSQARGGYPLHF
>TRBV14|.|many|TRBJ2-5
TGTGCCAGCAGCCAAGCGGGAAAGACCCAGTACTTC
CASSQAGKTQYF
>TRBV20-1|.|many|TRBJ1-1
TGCAGCGCTTACCCTGACAGATACACTGAAGCTTTCTTT
CSAYPDRYTEAFF
>TRBV18|.|many|TRBJ2-7
TGTGCCAGCTCACCTCGACACCCCATGAACTACGAGCAGTACTTC
CASSPRHPMNYEQYF
>TRBV20-1|TRBD2|few|TRBJ2-7
TGCTGTGCTAGACCTAGCGGGGGTTCAAACAGCTCCTACGAGCAGTACTTC
CCARPSGGSNSSYEQYF
>TRBV2|.|.|TRBJ2-3
TGTGCCAGCGGACGGGCAGATACGCAGTATTTT
CASGRADTQYF
>TRBV5-6|TRBD1|many|TRBJ2-4
TGTGCCAGCAGCCTCGCGAGGACAGGGAACGACATTCAGTACTTC
CASSLARTGNDIQYF
>TRBV20-1|TRBD2|.|TRBJ2-1
TGCAGGGCCAGTTCTCTGGGCTTAGCGGGGGGGTTTTACAATGAGCAGTTCTTC
CRASSLGLAGGFYNEQFF
>TRBV5-5|.|.|TRBJ2-1
TGTGCCAGCAGCTCCCCCAACAGGTACCCCTACAATGAGCAGTTCTTC
CASSSPNRYPYNEQFF
>TRBV6-2/TRBV6-3|.|many|TRBJ2-7
TGTGCCAGCAGTCCCGACGGAAATTACGAGCAGTACTTC
CASSPDGNYEQYF
>TRBV5-1|TRBD1|few|TRBJ1-1
TGCGCCAGCAGCGAACTGACAGGGGCCGGGACTGAAGCTTTCTTT
CASSELTGAGTEAFF
>TRBV3-1|TRBD1|many|TRBJ2-1
TGTGCCAGCAGCTATCCCCGGACAGGGCTAGATGAGCAGTTCTTC
CASSYPRTGLDEQFF